This entry describes one T cell receptor beta chain. Its antigen remains unknown. This is likely a read error, given that the CDR3 carries no conserved phenylalanine or tryptophan at its end. The junction had 3 bases not matched to a gene; V was cut back by 7 bases and J by 4 bases. CDR1 is LGHDT and CDR2 is YNNKEL in the germline V gene (reference sequence). The CDR3 has 13 amino acids. The record originates from a study of blood T cells in healthy people across ages. Study-wide results and caveats: Estimates of total diversity, which came from one million sequenced T cells, were considered to be underestimates.

Through a sample-barcoded 5' primer and a J-beta primer mix, a second PCR was run for about 7 to 12 cycles. Using its own MiXCR run on the 5' RACE reads, TCRdb lists one record per CDR3 protein. The table lists 800,000 or so distinct CDR3 sequences, roughly 25% of them singletons. The same data also contributed to another study, on T cells of mothers and their children.

This clonotype was obtained from a boy between 5 and 17 years old in good health. Sequencing used blood. The V call is TRBV3-1, the J call TRBJ2-4, with TRBD1 matching over 8 bases. The CDR3 sequence: CASNRDRKNIQYL. CDR3 in DNA: TGTGCCAGCAACCGGGACAGGAAAAACATTCAGTACTTA.